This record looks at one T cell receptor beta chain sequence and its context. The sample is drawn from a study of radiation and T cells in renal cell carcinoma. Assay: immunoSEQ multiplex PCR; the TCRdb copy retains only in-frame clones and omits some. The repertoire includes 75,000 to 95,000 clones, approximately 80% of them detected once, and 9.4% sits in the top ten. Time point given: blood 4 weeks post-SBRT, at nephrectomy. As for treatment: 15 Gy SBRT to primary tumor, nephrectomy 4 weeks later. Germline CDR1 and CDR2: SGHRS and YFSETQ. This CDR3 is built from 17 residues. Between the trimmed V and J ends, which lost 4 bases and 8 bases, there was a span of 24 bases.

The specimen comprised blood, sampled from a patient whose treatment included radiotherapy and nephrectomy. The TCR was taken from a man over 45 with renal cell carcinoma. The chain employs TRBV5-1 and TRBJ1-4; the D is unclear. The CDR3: CASSPIGSTIGYEKLFF. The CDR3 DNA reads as TGCGCCAGCAGCCCCATCGGGAGTACGATAGGATACGAAAAACTGTTTTTT.